What follows are 30 T cell receptor beta chains derived from one specimen sequenced in a study of shared clonotypes between healthy human individuals. Produced via immunoSEQ multiplex PCR; TCRdb's table is partial and in-frame only. This sample has fewer than 1.8 million clones, with less than 99% found just once. Sequencing used naive CD4+ T cells sorted from blood. Documented subset: CD45RA+ positively selected. The receptors originated from a young man in good health.

The chain carries TRBV18 and TRBJ2-1; 13 bases are a match to TRBD2. The germline CDR1 and CDR2 sequences are KGHSH and LQKENI. There are 22 residues in the CDR3. Trimming at V came to 1 base and at J to 0 bases, leaving 15 bases not matched to a gene. CDR3: CASSPRAGLLAGGPSSYNEQFF. The CDR3 DNA reads TGTGCCAGCTCACCACGGGCAGGTTTACTAGCGGGAGGGCCCAGCTCCTACAATGAGCAGTTCTTC. Looking up the rest from reference TRBV18 and TRBJ2-1 gives the full variable domain: NAGVMQNPRHLVRRRGQEARLRCSPMKGHSHVYWYRQLPEEGLKFMVYLQKENIIDESGMPKERFSAEFPKEGPSILRIQQVVRGDSAAYFCASSPRAGLLAGGPSSYNEQFFGPGTRLTVL.

J is TRBJ1-5 and V is TRBV2; D is undetermined. The CDR3 spans 14 residues. CDR1 SNHLY and CDR2 FYNNEI come from the germline V gene. Trimming removed 5 bases from V and 4 bases from J, with 12 bases in between. The DNA for the CDR3 is TGTGCCAGCAGTCAGGACGGCCCAAATCAGCCCCAGCATTTT. It is translated as CASSQDGPNQPQHF.

This clone is a singleton in its sample. The rearrangement uses TRBV7-8 and TRBJ2-5; 9 positions agree with TRBD2. The CDR3 is 14 amino acids. Germline lookup yields CDR1 SGHVS and CDR2 FQNEAQ. Germline trimming cut 5 bases from V and 0 bases from J; bases unmatched to any gene: 1. The CDR3 nucleotides read TGTGCCAGCAGCCGACTAGCGGACCAAGAGACCCAGTACTTC. The encoded protein is CASSRLADQETQYF.

This chain uses TRBV6-1 with TRBJ2-7; possible D gene TRBD1, 5 bases. CDR1 MNHNS and CDR2 SASEGT come from the germline V gene. CDR3 size: 15 residues. Trimming removed 2 bases from V and 4 bases from J, with 15 bases in between. The CDR3 DNA follows: TGTGCCAGCAGTGAAATTTGGACACTTAATTACGAGCAGTACTTC. This encodes CASSEIWTLNYEQYF.

V is TRBV9 and J is TRBJ1-4; weak D call: TRBD1 (6 bases). The CDR3 has 16 residues. Germline CDR1 reads SGDLS; CDR2 reads YYNGEE. Trimming took 5 bases from V and 5 from J, leaving 19 bases between them. The CDR3 bases are TGTGCCAGCAGTACGGGCGTAGGACAGTTAAATGAAAAACTGTTTTTT. Its protein is CASSTGVGQLNEKLFF.

A word on this clone: The sample contains more than one DNA sequence encoding this CDR3. CDR3 protein: CASSLGTYTDTQYF. The CDR3 region has the DNA TGTGCCAGCAGCTTAGGTACATACACAGATACGCAGTATTTT. V and J are TRBV7-9 and TRBJ2-3; D unclear. V gave up 1 base and J gave up 2 bases, with 7 bases separating them. Germline lookup yields CDR1 SEHNR and CDR2 FQNEAQ (reference sequence). The CDR3 is 14 residues long.

This chain joins TRBV19 and TRBJ2-5; D uncertain. CDR1 LNHDA and CDR2 SQIVND come from the germline V gene (reference sequence). The CDR3 covers 14 residues. V lost 5 bases to trimming and J lost 5 bases, with 15 bases between them. The CDR3 protein is CASSPEVLGETQYF. CDR3 DNA sequence: TGTGCCAGTAGTCCCGAGGTATTGGGGGAGACCCAGTACTTC.

The V gene is TRBV6-5, the J gene TRBJ2-7; 7 bases fit TRBD2. The CDR3 consists of 15 residues. The V gene's germline CDR1 is MNHEY and CDR2 SVGAGI. The junction had 9 bases not matched to a gene; V was cut back by 1 base and J by 6 bases. CDR3 nucleotides: TGTGCCAGCAGTTACTTCGGCGGGAGAACGGGCGAGCAGTACTTC. The encoded protein is CASSYFGGRTGEQYF.

The chain is built from TRBV2 and TRBJ2-7; 10 bases align to TRBD2. Trimming removed 3 bases from V and 5 bases from J; junction bases left unmatched: 10. Germline V gene sequence: CDR1 SNHLY, CDR2 FYNNEI. This CDR3 region has 16 residues. The CDR3 DNA is TGTGCCAGCAGTGAGCAGGGAGCGGGAGGGCCTCACGAGCAGTACTTC. Translation gives CASSEQGAGGPHEQYF.

V is TRBV30 and J is TRBJ2-3; D is perhaps TRBD2 (6 bases). From germline, CDR1 is GTSNPN and CDR2 SVGIG (reference sequence). The V gene lost 4 bases and the J gene lost 0 bases, with 14 bases spanning the gap. The CDR3 covers 15 residues. The CDR3 nucleotides read TGTGCCTGGATGGGGGGTCGTGAAAGCACAGATACGCAGTATTTT. It specifies CAWMGGRESTDTQYF.

The V and J genes are TRBV9 and TRBJ2-2, with 7 bases lining up with TRBD1. This CDR3 has 14 amino acids. V was pared by 3 bases and J by 7 bases, with 6 bases of the junction left unmatched. CDR1 is SGDLS, CDR2 YYNGEE, per germline. CDR3 in amino acids: CASSGQGLIGELFF. CDR3 sequence (DNA): TGTGCCAGCAGCGGACAGGGTCTCATCGGGGAGCTGTTTTTT. The full variable domain, rest sourced from reference TRBV9 and TRBJ2-2, is DSGVTQTPKHLITATGQRVTLRCSPRSGDLSVYWYQQSLDQGLQFLIQYYNGEERAKGNILERFSAQQFPDLHSELNLSSLELGDSALYFCASSGQGLIGELFFGEGSRLTVL.

The CDR3, as DNA: TGTGCCAGTGGAAGGACGGACCAAGAGACCCAGTACTTC. Translated: CASGRTDQETQYF. The chain combines TRBV19 with TRBJ2-5, with D unclear. Germline CDR1 and CDR2: LNHDA and SQIVND (reference sequence). This CDR3 comprises 13 residues. V gave up 8 bases and J gave up 0 bases, with 10 bases separating them.

The V and J genes are TRBV29-1 and TRBJ2-5; 11 nucleotides agree with TRBD1. Per germline, CDR1 SQVTM and CDR2 ANQGSEA. The length of the CDR3 is 14 residues. The V segment lost 7 bases and the J segment 5 bases; nucleotides outside the gene matches: 9. CDR3 bases: TGCAGCGGAGGGACAGGGGGTGTGGGGGAGACCCAGTACTTC. This encodes CSGGTGGVGETQYF. Together with reference TRBV29-1 and TRBJ2-5, the CDR3 gives the full variable domain: SAVISQKPSRDICQRGTSLTIQCQVDSQVTMMFWYRQQPGQSLTLIATANQGSEATYESGFVIDKFPISRPNLTFSTLTVSNMSPEDSSIYLCSGGTGGVGETQYFGPGTRLLVL.

This rearrangement joins TRBV29-1 to TRBJ1-1; D not certain. The CDR3 consists of 9 residues. Trimming took off 4 bases at V and 6 bases at J, with 3 bases between the two ends. Germline loops: CDR1 SQVTM, CDR2 ANQGSEA. This CDR3 is CSVVPEAFF. CDR3 DNA sequence: TGCAGCGTTGTCCCTGAAGCTTTCTTT. Together with reference TRBV29-1 and TRBJ1-1, the CDR3 gives the full variable domain: SAVISQKPSRDICQRGTSLTIQCQVDSQVTMMFWYRQQPGQSLTLIATANQGSEATYESGFVIDKFPISRPNLTFSTLTVSNMSPEDSSIYLCSVVPEAFFGQGTRLTVV.

This sequence joins TRBV29-1 and TRBJ1-1; D is possibly TRBD1 (5 bases). Looked up from germline, CDR1 is SQVTM and CDR2 is ANQGSEA. Trimming removed 7 bases at V and 4 bases at J, with 13 bases between. The length of the CDR3 is 12 residues. The CDR3 bases are TGCAGCGCACAGTGGGGGAGCACTGAAGCTTTCTTT. This sequence encodes CSAQWGSTEAFF.

Comments on this clone: The sample carries other DNA sequences with the same CDR3. V and J are TRBV28 and TRBJ2-7; D unclear. Trimming stripped 6 bases from V and 0 bases from J, with 9 bases between. CDR1 MDHEN and CDR2 SYDVKM come from the germline V gene. The CDR3 length is 13 residues. The chain's CDR3 is CASRVSSSYEQYF. Written as DNA, the CDR3 is TGTGCCAGCAGGGTCAGCAGCTCCTACGAGCAGTACTTC.

The chain recombines TRBV9 with TRBJ2-5; D ambiguous. The CDR3 has 14 amino acids. In germline, CDR1 is SGDLS, CDR2 YYNGEE. V was pared by 4 bases and J by 5 bases, with 15 bases between. This CDR3 reads CASSPRALGETQYF. The CDR3 nucleotides are TGTGCCAGCAGCCCTCGGGCCCTGGGTGAGACCCAGTACTTC.

This chain links TRBV7-9 with TRBJ2-7; 8 bases match TRBD2. The V segment lost 8 bases and the J segment 0 bases; nucleotides outside the gene matches: 3. CDR1 is SEHNR and CDR2 is FQNEAQ in the germline V gene (reference sequence). This CDR3 is built from 13 residues. CDR3 coding DNA: TGTGCCAGCCTAACTAGCGGCTCCTACGAGCAGTACTTC. Its protein is CASLTSGSYEQYF.

The V call is TRBV5-1, the J call TRBJ2-1; the match to TRBD1 covers 10 bases. Germline trimming cut 1 base from V and 8 bases from J; bases unmatched to any gene: 6. Germline-derived CDR1 and CDR2 are SGHRS and YFSETQ. The CDR3 covers 15 residues. CDR3 DNA: TGCGCCAGCAGCTTGTCGGGACAGGGGATTGATGAGCAGTTCTTC. Translating it yields CASSLSGQGIDEQFF. Variable domain in full (rest from reference TRBV5-1 and TRBJ2-1): KAGVTQTPRYLIKTRGQQVTLSCSPISGHRSVSWYQQTPGQGLQFLFEYFSETQRNKGNFPGRFSGRQFSNSRSEMNVSTLELGDSALYLCASSLSGQGIDEQFFGPGTRLTVL.

V is TRBV4-1 and J is TRBJ1-3, with 8 positions matching TRBD1. In germline, CDR1 is MGHRA, CDR2 YSYEKL. This CDR3 contains 15 residues. The V segment lost 4 bases and the J segment 7 bases; nucleotides outside the gene matches: 9. Written as DNA, the CDR3 is TGCGCCAGCAGCCGACAGGGGCCTGGTGGGAACACCATATATTTT. It yields the protein CASSRQGPGGNTIYF.

The chain uses TRBV19 and TRBJ2-7; D possibly corresponds to TRBD1 (5 bases). The CDR3 is 14 amino acids. Between the trimmed V and J ends, which lost 3 bases and 3 bases, there was a span of 12 bases. Germline V gives CDR1 LNHDA, CDR2 SQIVND (reference sequence). The CDR3 loop is CASSIRGRYYEQYF. CDR3 DNA: TGTGCCAGTAGTATTAGGGGCAGATACTACGAGCAGTACTTC.

The rearrangement uses TRBV5-4 and TRBJ2-5; TRBD2 matches 13 bases. CDR3 size: 17 residues. Germline-derived CDR1 and CDR2 are SGHNT and YYREEE (reference sequence). After removal of 0 bases from V and 3 bases from J, the junction contained 5 bases not matched to a gene. This CDR3 is CASSLEGLAGLKETQYF. The CDR3 DNA reads as TGTGCCAGCAGCTTGGAGGGACTAGCGGGACTAAAAGAGACCCAGTACTTC.

The V and J genes are TRBV7-2 and TRBJ1-2, with TRBD1 matching over 10 bases. After removal of 5 bases from V and 7 bases from J, the junction contained 4 bases not matched to a gene. The CDR3 has 13 amino acids. Germline V gives CDR1 SGHTA, CDR2 FQGNSA. CDR3 protein: CASSPRTGGGYTF. The CDR3 bases are TGTGCCAGCAGCCCTAGGACAGGGGGTGGCTACACCTTC.

V is TRBV7-9 and J is TRBJ1-2; D call uncertain. Trimming removed 1 base from V and 5 bases from J, with 2 bases in between. The germline V gene encodes CDR1 SEHNR and CDR2 FQNEAQ (reference sequence). The CDR3 has 11 residues. In DNA form, the CDR3 reads TGTGCCAGCAGCTTAGAGTATGGCTACACCTTC. Encoded protein: CASSLEYGYTF.

The CDR3 spells CASSLQGWWQATDTQYF. CDR3 nucleotides: TGTGCCAGCAGCCTACAGGGATGGTGGCAGGCCACAGATACGCAGTATTTT. V is TRBV7-3 and J is TRBJ2-3; D possibly corresponds to TRBD1 (6 bases). V lost 5 bases and J 2 bases, leaving 20 bases between the germline ends. Germline CDR1 SGHTA, CDR2 FQGTGA. This CDR3 spans 17 amino acids.

The rearrangement uses TRBV11-1 and TRBJ2-7; 9 nucleotides agree with TRBD1. Trimming took 2 bases from V and 5 from J; bases not matched to a gene: 4. Germline V lookup: CDR1 SGHAT, CDR2 FQDESV (reference sequence). This CDR3 has 14 amino acids. The CDR3 bases are TGTGCCAGCAGCTTACGTCGGACAGGGGACGAGCAGTACTTC. Its protein product is CASSLRRTGDEQYF.

In DNA, the CDR3 is TGTGCCAGCAGTGAGATATGGACAGGGGACTATGGCTACACCTTC. Translated: CASSEIWTGDYGYTF. The chain uses TRBV6-1 and TRBJ1-2, with TRBD1 identical over 9 bases. The germline V gene has CDR1 MNHNS and CDR2 SASEGT. The CDR3 extends over 15 amino acids. Unmatched junction bases numbered 5, after V lost 3 bases and J lost 3 bases.

V is TRBV9 and J is TRBJ2-2; tentatively, D is TRBD2 (5 bases). V was cut by 4 bases and J by 0 bases, with 13 bases left in between. Germline values: CDR1 SGDLS, CDR2 YYNGEE. This CDR3 region has 16 residues. In DNA form, the CDR3 reads TGTGCCAGCAGCCCGGCTATTAGCGCGAACACCGGGGAGCTGTTTTTT. Protein product: CASSPAISANTGELFF.

The chain joins TRBV28 to TRBJ1-5, with D hard to call. Trimming stripped 5 bases from V and 2 bases from J, with 13 bases between. CDR1 MDHEN and CDR2 SYDVKM come from the germline V gene. The CDR3 is made up of 15 amino acids. This CDR3 is CASSPPPWGNQPQHF. CDR3 DNA sequence: TGTGCCAGCAGTCCCCCACCATGGGGCAATCAGCCCCAGCATTTT.

The chain recombines TRBV11-2 with TRBJ2-3, with 8 bases matching TRBD1. Germline lookup yields CDR1 SGHAT and CDR2 FQNNGV. This CDR3 is 15 amino acids long. V trimming: 4 bases; J trimming: 3 bases; junction bases outside the gene matches: 6. The chain's CDR3 is CASSSGQGITDTQYF. Written as DNA, the CDR3 is TGTGCCAGCAGCTCCGGACAGGGAATTACAGATACGCAGTATTTT.